The clone carrying this T cell receptor (beta chain) came up many times. Its antigen remains unidentified. This entry belongs to a study of regulatory T cells in long-lasting Graves disease. Study results and limitations: The TCR repertoire of persistent Graves' patients was less diverse than that of newly diagnosed ones.

Regarding time point: newly diagnosed GD, antithyroid drugs for less than 3 months. The TCR library was made from RNA extracted from PBMCs. Libraries of TCR beta came from iRepertoire HTBI primers plus Arm-PCR of CDR3 regions. TCRdb itself ran the multiplex PCR reads through MiXCR, one entry per CDR3 protein. This sample has roughly 510,000 distinct CDR3 sequences, with about 16% found just once. The same data also went into a second study, on T cells in Graves' hyperthyroidism and ophthalmopathy. Per that paper: Any patient presenting with uncontrolled infection, other autoimmune disease, pregnancy or lactation was left out. Most clonotypes expanded in thyroid above 0.001 were likewise present in blood. A model using 13 V-J features told ophthalmopathy apart from stable hyperthyroidism.

The sample in question was peripheral blood mononuclear cells (PBMCs), obtained at new diagnosis, from a patient treated with antithyroid drugs. This clonotype originated in a man younger than 35 with Graves disease.

The chain's CDR3 is CASSYDGADYEQYF. The CDR3 nucleotides read TGTGCCAGCAGCTACGACGGAGCCGACTACGAGCAGTACTTC. V usage is TRBV7-9 and J usage is TRBJ2-7; D is unclear. Germline V lookup: CDR1 SEHNR, CDR2 FQNEAQ (reference sequence). The CDR3 length is 14 residues. Trimming removed 4 bases from V and 3 bases from J, with 13 bases in between.